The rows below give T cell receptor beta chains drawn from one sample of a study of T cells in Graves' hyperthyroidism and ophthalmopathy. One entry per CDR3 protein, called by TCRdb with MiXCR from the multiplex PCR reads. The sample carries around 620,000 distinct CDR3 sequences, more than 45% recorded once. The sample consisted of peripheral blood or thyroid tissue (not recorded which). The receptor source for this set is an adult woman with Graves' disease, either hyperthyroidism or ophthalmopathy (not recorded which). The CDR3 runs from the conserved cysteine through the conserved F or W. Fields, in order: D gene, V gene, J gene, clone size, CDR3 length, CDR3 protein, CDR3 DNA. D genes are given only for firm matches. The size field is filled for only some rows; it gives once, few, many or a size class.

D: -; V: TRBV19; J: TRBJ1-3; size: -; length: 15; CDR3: CARDHRRRSGNTIYF; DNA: TGTGCTAGAGATCACAGGCGCCGCTCTGGAAACACCATATATTTT
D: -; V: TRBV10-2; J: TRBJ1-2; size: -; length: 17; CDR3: CASSESGGARLPGGYTF; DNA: TGCGCCAGCAGTGAGTCTGGGGGGGCCCGCCTACCGGGAGGCTACACCTTC
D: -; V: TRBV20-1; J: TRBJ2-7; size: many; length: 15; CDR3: CSARRGGPGAREQYF; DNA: TGCAGTGCTAGACGAGGAGGGCCGGGGGCGCGTGAGCAGTACTTC
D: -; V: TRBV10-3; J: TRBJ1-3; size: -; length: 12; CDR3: CAISADSNTIYF; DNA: TGTGCCATCAGTGCGGACTCCAACACCATATATTTT
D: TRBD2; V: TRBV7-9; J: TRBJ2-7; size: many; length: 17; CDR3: CASSLTGGTSGKYEQYF; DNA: TGTGCCAGCAGCTTAACGGGTGGGACTAGCGGGAAGTACGAGCAGTACTTC
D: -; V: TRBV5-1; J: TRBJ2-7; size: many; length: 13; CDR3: CASGTGGAYEQYF; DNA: TGCGCCAGCGGGACGGGGGGCGCCTACGAGCAGTACTTC
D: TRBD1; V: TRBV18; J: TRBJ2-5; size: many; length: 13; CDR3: CASSPGQKETQYF; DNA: TGTGCCAGCTCACCGGGACAGAAAGAGACCCAGTACTTC
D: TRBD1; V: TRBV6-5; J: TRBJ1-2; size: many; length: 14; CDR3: CASSPGTGGSGYTF; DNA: TGTGCCAGCAGCCCCGGGACAGGGGGCTCTGGCTACACCTTC
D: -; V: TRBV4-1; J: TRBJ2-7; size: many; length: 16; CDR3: CASSPVGSVSSYEQYF; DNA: TGCGCCAGCAGCCCCGTCGGAAGCGTCAGCTCCTACGAGCAGTACTTC
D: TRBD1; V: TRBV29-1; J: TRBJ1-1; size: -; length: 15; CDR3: CSVEQGGRVDGEAFF; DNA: TGCAGCGTTGAGCAAGGGGGCAGGGTCGATGGTGAAGCTTTCTTT
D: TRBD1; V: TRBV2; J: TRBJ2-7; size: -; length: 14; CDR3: CASSGQGEGYEQYF; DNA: TGTGCCAGCAGTGGACAGGGCGAGGGCTACGAGCAGTACTTC
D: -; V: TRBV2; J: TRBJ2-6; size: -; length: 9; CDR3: CASSPLLTF; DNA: TGTGCCAGCAGTCCACTCCTGACTTTC
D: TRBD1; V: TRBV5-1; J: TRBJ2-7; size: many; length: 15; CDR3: CASSEQGNPPYEQYF; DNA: TGCGCCAGCAGCGAACAGGGGAACCCGCCCTACGAGCAGTACTTC
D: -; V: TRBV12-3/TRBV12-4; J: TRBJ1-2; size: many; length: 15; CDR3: CASLLDPRGGYGYTF; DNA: TGTGCCAGCCTTTTGGACCCCCGAGGGGGCTATGGCTACACCTTC
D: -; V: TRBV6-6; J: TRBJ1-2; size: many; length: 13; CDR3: CASSSRGEYGYTF; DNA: TGTGCCAGCAGTTCAAGAGGGGAGTATGGCTACACCTTC
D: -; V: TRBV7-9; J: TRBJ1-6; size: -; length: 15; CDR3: CASTSVSSYNSPLHF; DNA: TGTGCCAGCACCTCGGTCAGCTCCTATAATTCACCCCTCCACTTT
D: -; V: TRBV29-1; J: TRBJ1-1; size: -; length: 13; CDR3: CSVGDGEVTEAFF; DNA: TGCAGCGTTGGGGATGGGGAGGTTACTGAAGCTTTCTTT
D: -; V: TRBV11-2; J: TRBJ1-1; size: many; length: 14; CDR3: CASSFGPLGTEAFF; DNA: TGTGCCAGCAGCTTTGGACCCCTAGGGACTGAAGCTTTCTTT
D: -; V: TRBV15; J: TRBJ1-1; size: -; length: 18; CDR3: CATTSQLQVGAIGTEAFF; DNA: TGTGCCACCACCTCTCAACTACAGGTTGGCGCGATTGGAACTGAAGCTTTCTTT
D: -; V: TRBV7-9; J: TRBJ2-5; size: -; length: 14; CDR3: CASSLVGRGETQYF; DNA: TGTGCCAGCAGCTTAGTAGGTCGGGGCGAGACCCAGTACTTC
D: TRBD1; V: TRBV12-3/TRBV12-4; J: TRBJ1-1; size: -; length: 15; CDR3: CASSTSGQGNTEAFF; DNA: TGTGCCAGCAGTACCTCGGGACAGGGAAACACTGAAGCTTTCTTT
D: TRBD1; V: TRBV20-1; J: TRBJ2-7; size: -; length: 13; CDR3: CSARDDRAYEQYF; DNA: TGCAGTGCTAGAGATGACAGGGCGTACGAGCAGTACTTC
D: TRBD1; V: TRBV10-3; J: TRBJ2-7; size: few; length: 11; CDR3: CATNRGDEQYF; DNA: TGTGCCACCAACAGGGGTGACGAGCAGTACTTC
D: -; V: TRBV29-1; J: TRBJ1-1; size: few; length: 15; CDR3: CSGRDGTDMNTEAFF; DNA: TGCAGCGGAAGGGACGGGACGGACATGAACACTGAAGCTTTCTTT
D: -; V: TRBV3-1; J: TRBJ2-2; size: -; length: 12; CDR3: CASGGASGELFF; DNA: TGTGCCAGCGGTGGGGCCTCCGGGGAGCTGTTTTTT
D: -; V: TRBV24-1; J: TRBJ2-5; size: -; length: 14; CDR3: CATSDLTGQETQYF; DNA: TGTGCCACCAGTGATCTGACAGGACAAGAGACCCAGTACTTC
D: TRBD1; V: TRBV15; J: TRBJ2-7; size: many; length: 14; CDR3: CATSSRDRVYEQYF; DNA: TGTGCCACCAGCAGCCGGGACAGGGTGTACGAGCAGTACTTC
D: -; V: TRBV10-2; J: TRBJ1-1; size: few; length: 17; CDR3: CASSPWGGVREDTEAFF; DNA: TGCGCCAGCAGTCCCTGGGGGGGCGTTAGGGAGGACACTGAAGCTTTCTTT
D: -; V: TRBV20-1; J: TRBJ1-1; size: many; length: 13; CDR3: CSAVQGGHTEAFF; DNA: TGCAGTGCTGTACAGGGAGGGCACACTGAAGCTTTCTTT
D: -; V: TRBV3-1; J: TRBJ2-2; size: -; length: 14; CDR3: CASSQDWDAGELFF; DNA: TGTGCCAGCAGCCAAGATTGGGACGCCGGGGAGCTGTTTTTT
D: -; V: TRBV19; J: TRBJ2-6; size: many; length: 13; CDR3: CASMNYRANVLTF; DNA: TGTGCCAGTATGAACTACAGGGCCAACGTCCTGACTTTC
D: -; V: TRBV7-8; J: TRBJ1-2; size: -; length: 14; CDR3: CASSLAELNYGYTF; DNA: TGTGCCAGCAGCTTAGCGGAATTAAACTATGGCTACACCTTC
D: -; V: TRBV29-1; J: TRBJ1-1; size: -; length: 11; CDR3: CSVDSRYEAFF; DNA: TGCAGCGTTGATTCGCGGTATGAAGCTTTCTTT
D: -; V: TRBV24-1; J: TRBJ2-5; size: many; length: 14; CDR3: CATSAPGAGETQYF; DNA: TGTGCCACCAGTGCCCCCGGGGCAGGAGAGACCCAGTACTTC
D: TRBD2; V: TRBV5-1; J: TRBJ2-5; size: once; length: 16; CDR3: CASSTDGTSLQETQYF; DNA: TGCGCCAGCAGCACGGATGGGACTAGCCTCCAAGAGACCCAGTACTTC
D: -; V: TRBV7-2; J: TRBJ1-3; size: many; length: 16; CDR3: CASSLVGGVAGNTIYF; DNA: TGTGCCAGCAGCTTAGTCGGAGGAGTCGCTGGAAACACCATATATTTT
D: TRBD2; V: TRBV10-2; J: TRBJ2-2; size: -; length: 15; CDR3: CASRFALAGGGELFF; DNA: TGCGCCAGCAGATTTGCTTTAGCGGGAGGCGGGGAGCTGTTTTTT
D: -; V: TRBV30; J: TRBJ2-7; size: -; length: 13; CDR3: CAWSSAGTAPLYF; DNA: TGTGCCTGGAGTTCTGCGGGGACCGCGCCTCTGTACTTC
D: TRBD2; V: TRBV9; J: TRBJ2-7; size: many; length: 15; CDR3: CASSVGGGLAYEQYF; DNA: TGTGCCAGCAGCGTAGGCGGGGGACTAGCCTACGAGCAGTACTTC
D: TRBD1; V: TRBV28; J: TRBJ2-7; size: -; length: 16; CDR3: CASSLTFRDRRYEQYF; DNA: TGTGCCAGCAGTTTAACCTTCCGGGACAGGCGCTACGAGCAGTACTTC